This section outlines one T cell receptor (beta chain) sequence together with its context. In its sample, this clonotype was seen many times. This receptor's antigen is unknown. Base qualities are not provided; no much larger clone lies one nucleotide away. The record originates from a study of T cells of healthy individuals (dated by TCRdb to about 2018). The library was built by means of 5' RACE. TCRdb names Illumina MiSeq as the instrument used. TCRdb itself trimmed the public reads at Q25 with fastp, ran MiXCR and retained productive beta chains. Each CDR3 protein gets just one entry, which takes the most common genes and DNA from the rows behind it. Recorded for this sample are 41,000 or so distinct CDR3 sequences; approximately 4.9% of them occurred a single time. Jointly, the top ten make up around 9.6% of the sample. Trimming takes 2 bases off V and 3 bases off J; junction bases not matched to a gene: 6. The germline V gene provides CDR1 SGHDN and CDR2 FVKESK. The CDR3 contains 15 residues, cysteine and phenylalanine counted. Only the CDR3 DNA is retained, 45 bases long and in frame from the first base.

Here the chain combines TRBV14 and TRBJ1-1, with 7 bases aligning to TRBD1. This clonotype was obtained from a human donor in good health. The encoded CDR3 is CASSQRNRGDTEAFF. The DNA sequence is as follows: TGTGCCAGCAGCCAAAGAAACAGGGGTGACACTGAAGCTTTCTTT.